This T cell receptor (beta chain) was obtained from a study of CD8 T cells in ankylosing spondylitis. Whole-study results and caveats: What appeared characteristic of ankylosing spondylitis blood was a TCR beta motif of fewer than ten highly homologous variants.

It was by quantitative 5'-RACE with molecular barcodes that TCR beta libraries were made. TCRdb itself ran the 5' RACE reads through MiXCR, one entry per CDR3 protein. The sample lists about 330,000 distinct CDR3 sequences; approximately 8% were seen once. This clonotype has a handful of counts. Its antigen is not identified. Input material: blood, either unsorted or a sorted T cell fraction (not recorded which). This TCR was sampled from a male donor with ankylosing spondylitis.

The CDR3 coding sequence is TGTGCCAGCAGCTTGACAGGACTAGTCTTCAATGAGCAGTTCTTC. Its protein is CASSLTGLVFNEQFF. The rearrangement uses TRBV11-3 and TRBJ2-1, with D tentatively TRBD2 (7 bases). V lost 3 bases and J lost 6, with 15 bases in between. Germline V gives CDR1 SGHNT, CDR2 YENEEA. This CDR3 region has 15 residues.